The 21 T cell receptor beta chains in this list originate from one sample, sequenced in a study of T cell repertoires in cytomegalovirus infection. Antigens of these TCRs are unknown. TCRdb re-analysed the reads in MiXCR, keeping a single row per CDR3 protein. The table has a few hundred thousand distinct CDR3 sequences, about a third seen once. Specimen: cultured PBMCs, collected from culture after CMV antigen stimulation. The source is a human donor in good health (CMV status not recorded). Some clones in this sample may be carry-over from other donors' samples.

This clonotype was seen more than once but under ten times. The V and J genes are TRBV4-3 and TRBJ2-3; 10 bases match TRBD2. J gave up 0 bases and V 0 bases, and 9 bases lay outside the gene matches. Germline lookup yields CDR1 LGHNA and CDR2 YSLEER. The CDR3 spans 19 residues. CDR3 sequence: CASSQDPRTSGFSTDTQYF. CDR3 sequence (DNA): TGCGCCAGCAGCCAAGATCCTAGGACTAGCGGCTTTAGCACAGATACGCAGTATTTT.

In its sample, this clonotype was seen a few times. CDR3 sequence: CASSLPGNIQYF. CDR3 bases: TGTGCCAGCAGCTTACCGGGGAACATTCAGTACTTC. This chain connects TRBV7-2 to TRBJ2-4; D may be TRBD2 (5 bases). From germline, CDR1 is SGHTA and CDR2 FQGNSA. CDR3 size: 12 residues. V was clipped by 2 bases and J by 7 bases, with 6 bases between them.

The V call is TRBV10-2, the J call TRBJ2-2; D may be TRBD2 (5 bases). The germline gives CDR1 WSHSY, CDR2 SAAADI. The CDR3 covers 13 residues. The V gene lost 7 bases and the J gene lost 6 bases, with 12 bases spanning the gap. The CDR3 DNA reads TGCGCCAGCACCACAACTAGTCCCGGGGAGCTGTTTTTT. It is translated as CASTTTSPGELFF.

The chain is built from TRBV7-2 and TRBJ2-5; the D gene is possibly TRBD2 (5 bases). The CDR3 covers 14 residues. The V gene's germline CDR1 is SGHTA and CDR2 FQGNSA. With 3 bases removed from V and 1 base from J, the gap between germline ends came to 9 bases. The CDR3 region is CASSLTRVQETQYF. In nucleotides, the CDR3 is TGTGCCAGCAGCTTGACGAGGGTCCAAGAGACCCAGTACTTC.

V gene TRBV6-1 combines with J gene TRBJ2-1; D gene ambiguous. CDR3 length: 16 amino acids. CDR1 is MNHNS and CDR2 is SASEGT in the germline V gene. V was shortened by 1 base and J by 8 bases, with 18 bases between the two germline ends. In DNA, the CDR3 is TGTGCCAGCAGTGAAGGCCCCCGCGTCGAACAATATGAGCAGTTCTTC. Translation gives CASSEGPRVEQYEQFF.

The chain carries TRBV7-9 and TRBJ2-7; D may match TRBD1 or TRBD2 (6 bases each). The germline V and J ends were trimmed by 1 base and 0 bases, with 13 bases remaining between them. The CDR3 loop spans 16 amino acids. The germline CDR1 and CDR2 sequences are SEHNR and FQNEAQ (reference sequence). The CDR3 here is CASSLDRGGYSYEQYF. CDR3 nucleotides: TGTGCCAGCAGCTTAGACAGAGGGGGGTACTCCTACGAGCAGTACTTC.

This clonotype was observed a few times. The CDR3 bases are TGTGCCAGTGGCAGGGGTCTGAGGAACACTGAAGCTTTCTTT. Translating gives CASGRGLRNTEAFF. V gene TRBV19 combines with J gene TRBJ1-1, with D possibly TRBD1 on 6 matching bases. The CDR3 runs 14 residues. Trimming took off 8 bases at V and 1 base at J, with 14 bases between the two ends. The germline gives CDR1 LNHDA, CDR2 SQIVND (reference sequence).

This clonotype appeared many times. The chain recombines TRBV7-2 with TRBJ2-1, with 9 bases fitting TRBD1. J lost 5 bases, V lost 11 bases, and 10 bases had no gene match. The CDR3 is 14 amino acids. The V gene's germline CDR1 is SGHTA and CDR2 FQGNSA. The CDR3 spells CASKQGAGNNEQFF. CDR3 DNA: TGTGCCTCCAAACAGGGGGCAGGAAACAATGAGCAGTTCTTC.

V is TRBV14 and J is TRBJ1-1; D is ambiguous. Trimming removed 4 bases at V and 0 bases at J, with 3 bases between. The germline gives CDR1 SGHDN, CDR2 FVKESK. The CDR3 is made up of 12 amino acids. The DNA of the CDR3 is TGTGCCAGCAGCCGACTGAACACTGAAGCTTTCTTT. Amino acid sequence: CASSRLNTEAFF.

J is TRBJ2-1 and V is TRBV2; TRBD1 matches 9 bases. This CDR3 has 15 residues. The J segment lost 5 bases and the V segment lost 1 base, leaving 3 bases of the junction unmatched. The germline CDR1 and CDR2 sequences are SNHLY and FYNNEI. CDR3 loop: CASSEDRGLNNEQFF. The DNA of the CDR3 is TGTGCCAGCAGTGAAGACAGGGGGCTAAACAATGAGCAGTTCTTC.

This CDR3 is CASSLRRGISGNTIYF. CDR3 coding DNA: TGTGCCAGCAGCTTACGAAGGGGGATATCTGGAAACACCATATATTTT. V is TRBV7-9 and J is TRBJ1-3, with D possibly being TRBD1 (6 bases). The CDR3 length is 16 residues. The V end lost 2 bases, the J end lost 1 base, and 12 bases lay between the germline ends. Germline assignment: CDR1 SEHNR and CDR2 FQNEAQ (reference sequence). Variable domain in full (rest from reference TRBV7-9 and TRBJ1-3): DTGVSQNPRHKITKRGQNVTFRCDPISEHNRLYWYRQTLGQGPEFLTYFQNEAQLEKSRLLSDRFSAERPKGSFSTLEIQRTEQGDSAMYLCASSLRRGISGNTIYFGEGSWLTVV.

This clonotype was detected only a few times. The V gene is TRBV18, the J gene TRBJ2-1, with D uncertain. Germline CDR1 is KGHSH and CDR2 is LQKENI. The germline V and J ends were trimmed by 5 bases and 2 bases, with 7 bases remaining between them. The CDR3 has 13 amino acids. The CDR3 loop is CASSSGPYNEQFF. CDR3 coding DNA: TGTGCCAGCTCATCTGGCCCCTACAATGAGCAGTTCTTC.

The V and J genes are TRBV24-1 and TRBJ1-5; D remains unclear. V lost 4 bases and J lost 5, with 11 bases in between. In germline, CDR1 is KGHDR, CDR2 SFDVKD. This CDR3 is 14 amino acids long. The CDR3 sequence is CATSDATFYQPQHF. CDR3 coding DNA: TGTGCCACCAGTGACGCCACATTTTATCAGCCCCAGCATTTT.

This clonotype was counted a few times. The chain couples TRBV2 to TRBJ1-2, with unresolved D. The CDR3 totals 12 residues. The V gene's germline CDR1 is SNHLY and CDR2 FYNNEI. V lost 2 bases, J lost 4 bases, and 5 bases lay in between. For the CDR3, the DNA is TGTGCCAGCAGTGAATCGGCCTATGGCTACACCTTC. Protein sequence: CASSESAYGYTF.

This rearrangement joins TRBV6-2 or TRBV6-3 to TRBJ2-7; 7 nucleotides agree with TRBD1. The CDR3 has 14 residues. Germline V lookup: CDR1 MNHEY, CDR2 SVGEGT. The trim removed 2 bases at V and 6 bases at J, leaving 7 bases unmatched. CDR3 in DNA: TGTGCCAGCAGTTACGCAGGGGGTACGGGCGAGCAGTACGTC. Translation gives CASSYAGGTGEQYV.

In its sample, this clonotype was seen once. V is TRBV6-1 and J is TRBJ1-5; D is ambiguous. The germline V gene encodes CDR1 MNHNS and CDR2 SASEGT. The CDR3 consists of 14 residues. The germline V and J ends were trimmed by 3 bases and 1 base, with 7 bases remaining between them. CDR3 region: CASSDWQSNQPQHF. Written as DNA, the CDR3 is TGTGCCAGCAGTGACTGGCAGAGCAATCAGCCCCAGCATTTT.

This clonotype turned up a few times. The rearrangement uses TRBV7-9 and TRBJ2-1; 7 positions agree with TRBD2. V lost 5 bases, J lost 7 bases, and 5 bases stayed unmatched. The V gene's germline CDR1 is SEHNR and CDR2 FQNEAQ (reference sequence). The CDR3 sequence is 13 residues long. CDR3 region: CASSRDYGNEQFF. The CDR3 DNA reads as TGTGCCAGCAGCCGGGACTACGGGAATGAGCAGTTCTTC.

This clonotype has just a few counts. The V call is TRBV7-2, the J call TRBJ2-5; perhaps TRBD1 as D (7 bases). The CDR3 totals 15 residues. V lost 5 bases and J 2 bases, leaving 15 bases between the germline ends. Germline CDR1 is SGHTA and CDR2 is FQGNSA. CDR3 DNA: TGTGCCAGCAGCAACCGACAGGGAGGACAAGAGACCCAGTACTTC. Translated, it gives CASSNRQGGQETQYF.

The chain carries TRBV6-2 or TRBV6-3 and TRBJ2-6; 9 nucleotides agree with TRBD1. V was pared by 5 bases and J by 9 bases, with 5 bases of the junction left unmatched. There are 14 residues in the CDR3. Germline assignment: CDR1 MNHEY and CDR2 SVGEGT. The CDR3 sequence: CASSRTGVGNVLTF. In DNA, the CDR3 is TGTGCCAGCAGTCGGACAGGGGTGGGCAACGTCCTGACTTTC.

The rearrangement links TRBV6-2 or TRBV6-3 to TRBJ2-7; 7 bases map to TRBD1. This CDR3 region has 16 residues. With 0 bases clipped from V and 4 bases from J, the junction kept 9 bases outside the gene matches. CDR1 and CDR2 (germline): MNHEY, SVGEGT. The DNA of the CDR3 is TGTGCCAGCAGTTACTCCCGGGACAGCCCAACGTACGAGCAGTACTTC. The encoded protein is CASSYSRDSPTYEQYF.

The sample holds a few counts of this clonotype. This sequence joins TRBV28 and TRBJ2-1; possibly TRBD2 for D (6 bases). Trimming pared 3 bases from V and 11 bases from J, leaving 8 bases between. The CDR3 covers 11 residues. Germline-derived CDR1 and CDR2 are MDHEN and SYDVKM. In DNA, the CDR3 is TGTGCCAGCAGTTTCGGGAGTAAGCAGTTCTTC. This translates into CASSFGSKQFF.